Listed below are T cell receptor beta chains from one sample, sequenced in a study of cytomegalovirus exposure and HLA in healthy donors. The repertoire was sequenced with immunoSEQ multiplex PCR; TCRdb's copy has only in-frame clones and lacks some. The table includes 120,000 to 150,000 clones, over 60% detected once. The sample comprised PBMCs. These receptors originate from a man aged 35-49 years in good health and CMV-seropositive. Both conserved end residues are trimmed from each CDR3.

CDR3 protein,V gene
AWSVFSEGGNQPQH,TRBV30
ASSINRDSEQF,TRBV19
AWEGGGGPQH,TRBV30
ASRETGVAGYT,TRBV6-1
ASSVGRTGGFYGYT,TRBV9
ASSRDIRETQY,TRBV7-2
ASSETKGQGGSYGYT,TRBV25-1
ASSTAENTEAF,TRBV6-1
ASSFLAGETNTGELF,TRBV7-6
ASSTRQGPNQPQH,TRBV28
AWKVGAGTEAF,TRBV30
ASSIDGYNEQF,TRBV19
ASSFRVGSGANVLT,TRBV5-6
ASSRQVEDHSGRAGEQF,TRBV27
ASSLAGTGGSYEQY,TRBV28
AWSSSRTGVDQPQH,TRBV30
ASSRGEGEQY,TRBV11-2
ASRDSVAGENEQF,TRBV25-1
SSSSTGGNQPQH,TRBV7-9
ATSRRTQGIGREKLF,TRBV15
ASSATGDQPQH,TRBV10-1
GTGQGIEETQY,TRBV28
SVAVGGTNTGELF,TRBV29-1
ASSSQGGSVEAF,TRBV5-1
ASSSGTSGRVGETQY,TRBV13
ASSPGTGEAQPQH,TRBV4-2
ASSPGLGSNQPQH,TRBV28
ASSYDLTRLYNEQF,TRBV6-5
SVELGRTPYEQY,TRBV29-1
ASSRGTVSYEQY,TRBV18
ASSPGTSESTDTQY,TRBV9